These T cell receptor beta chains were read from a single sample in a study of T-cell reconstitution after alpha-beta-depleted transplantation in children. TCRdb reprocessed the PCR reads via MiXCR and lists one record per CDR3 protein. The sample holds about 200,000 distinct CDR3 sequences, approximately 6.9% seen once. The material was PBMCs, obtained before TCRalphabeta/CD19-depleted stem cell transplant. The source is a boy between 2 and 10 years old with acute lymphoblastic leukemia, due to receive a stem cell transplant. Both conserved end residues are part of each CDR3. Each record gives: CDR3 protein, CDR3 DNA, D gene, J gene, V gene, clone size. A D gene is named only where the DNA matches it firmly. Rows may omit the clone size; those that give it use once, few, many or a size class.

CASSFRGAAEQYF,TGTGCCAGCAGTTTCCGGGGGGCAGCCGAGCAGTACTTC,NA,TRBJ2-7,TRBV27,few
CASSLAHDASDTQYF,TGTGCCAGCAGCCTTGCGCATGACGCGTCGGATACGCAGTATTTT,NA,TRBJ2-3,TRBV3-1,many
CAPTGSSYNEQFF,TGTGCCCCTACGGGGAGCTCCTACAATGAGCAGTTCTTC,NA,TRBJ2-1,TRBV12-3/TRBV12-4,many
CASSTGGPVANEQFF,TGTGCCAGCAGCACGGGGGGCCCCGTGGCGAATGAGCAGTTCTTC,NA,TRBJ2-1,TRBV7-2,many
CASSQGFGLAGYNEQFF,TGCGCCAGCAGCCAAGGGTTCGGACTAGCGGGCTACAATGAGCAGTTCTTC,TRBD2,TRBJ2-1,TRBV4-3,many
CASSLVPGETQYF,TGTGCCAGCAGCTTAGTCCCCGGGGAGACCCAGTACTTC,NA,TRBJ2-5,TRBV7-6,many
CASRRSYNEQFF,TGTGCCAGCCGTAGATCCTACAATGAGCAGTTCTTC,NA,TRBJ2-1,TRBV27,many
CASSLQGRYEQYF,TGTGCCAGCAGCTTGCAGGGGCGCTACGAGCAGTACTTC,NA,TRBJ2-7,TRBV5-6,NA
CASSLYPGVRGEQFF,TGTGCCAGCAGCTTATATCCGGGGGTCAGGGGTGAGCAGTTCTTC,NA,TRBJ2-1,TRBV7-3,NA
CAISSRSAGVLYNEQFF,TGTGCCATCAGCTCCCGGTCGGCGGGAGTTTTGTACAATGAGCAGTTCTTC,TRBD2,TRBJ2-1,TRBV10-3,NA
CSARDHFRESRGEQFF,TGCAGTGCTAGAGACCATTTCCGGGAGTCAAGGGGTGAGCAGTTCTTC,NA,TRBJ2-1,TRBV20-1,few
CASSYNPGVTQYF,TGTGCCAGCAGTTACAATCCAGGGGTGACCCAGTACTTC,NA,TRBJ2-5,TRBV6-5,many
CASSLDPGSTGELFF,TGCGCCAGCAGCTTGGATCCGGGGTCCACCGGGGAGCTGTTTTTT,NA,TRBJ2-2,TRBV5-1,few
CASSPRTASYNEQFF,TGTGCCAGCAGCCCCCGGACAGCCTCCTACAATGAGCAGTTCTTC,NA,TRBJ2-1,TRBV7-2,NA
CASSQGHSGGAGETQYF,TGCGCCAGCAGCCAAGGACATAGCGGGGGGGCCGGAGAGACCCAGTACTTC,TRBD2,TRBJ2-5,TRBV4-3,NA
CTSCLAPDLGTGVYEQYF,TGTACCAGCTGTTTAGCACCGGATTTGGGGACAGGGGTATACGAGCAGTACTTC,TRBD1,TRBJ2-7,TRBV3-1,NA
CSVVSGEGETQYF,TGCAGCGTTGTTTCCGGGGAGGGAGAGACCCAGTACTTC,TRBD2,TRBJ2-5,TRBV29-1,many
CASSQEGRSYEQYF,TGTGCCAGCAGCCAAGAAGGCAGGTCCTACGAGCAGTACTTC,NA,TRBJ2-7,TRBV3-1,NA
CATNPGETQYF,TGTGCCACCAACCCCGGGGAGACCCAGTACTTC,NA,TRBJ2-5,TRBV28,many
CAMGRGTLNNEQFF,TGTGCCATGGGCCGCGGGACCCTCAACAATGAGCAGTTCTTC,NA,TRBJ2-1,TRBV28,NA
CASSSPRGLAGVGGELFF,TGTGCCAGCAGCTCCCCTCGAGGGCTAGCGGGAGTTGGCGGGGAGCTGTTTTTT,TRBD2,TRBJ2-2,TRBV11-2,NA
CASTPYLGNPGEQYF,TGTGCCAGCACCCCCTACCTGGGCAACCCGGGTGAGCAGTACTTC,NA,TRBJ2-7,TRBV6-1,NA
CASANRAPPSDTQYF,TGTGCCAGTGCCAATCGGGCCCCACCTTCCGATACGCAGTATTTT,NA,TRBJ2-3,TRBV6-5,NA
CASSLVPGQLPYEQYF,TGTGCCAGCAGTTTAGTCCCGGGACAGCTTCCCTACGAGCAGTACTTC,TRBD1,TRBJ2-7,TRBV12-3/TRBV12-4,many
CSASGGTQYF,TGCAGTGCGTCCGGGGGGACCCAGTACTTC,NA,TRBJ2-5,TRBV20-1,many
CSAHFLAGKYNEQFF,TGCAGTGCCCATTTCCTAGCGGGCAAATACAATGAGCAGTTCTTC,TRBD2,TRBJ2-1,TRBV20-1,NA
CASSLARVKETQYF,TGTGCCAGCAGCTTAGCGCGAGTCAAAGAGACCCAGTACTTC,NA,TRBJ2-5,TRBV7-2,many
CASSLDGGTGDTQYF,TGCGCCAGCAGCTTGGATGGTGGTACGGGAGATACGCAGTATTTT,NA,TRBJ2-3,TRBV5-1,few
CASSLDGTYNEQFF,TGTGCCAGCAGCTTAGATGGGACATACAATGAGCAGTTCTTC,NA,TRBJ2-1,TRBV11-2,many
CAWQAMNTEAFF,TGTGCCTGGCAGGCTATGAACACTGAAGCTTTCTTT,NA,TRBJ1-1,TRBV30,NA
CSGRDINTGELFF,TGCAGCGGCCGGGACATAAACACCGGGGAGCTGTTTTTT,NA,TRBJ2-2,TRBV29-1,many
CASSPPAGNTIYF,TGTGCCAGCTCACCACCAGCCGGAAACACCATATATTTT,NA,TRBJ1-3,TRBV18,few
CASNGGLSYNEQFF,TGTGCCAGCAACGGGGGCTTATCCTACAATGAGCAGTTCTTC,NA,TRBJ2-1,TRBV2,few
CASSGGLAGSSYNEQFF,TGTGCCAGCAGTGGAGGACTAGCGGGTAGCTCCTACAATGAGCAGTTCTTC,TRBD2,TRBJ2-1,TRBV25-1,many
CASSQPRDTDTQYF,TGTGCCAGCAGCCAGCCACGGGACACAGATACGCAGTATTTT,NA,TRBJ2-3,TRBV14,many
CASSTGGGSPLHF,TGTGCCAGCAGTACAGGGGGCGGTTCACCCCTCCACTTT,TRBD1,TRBJ1-6,TRBV27,many
CSARAGSSSYNEQFF,TGCAGTGCTAGAGCCGGGTCAAGCTCCTACAATGAGCAGTTCTTC,NA,TRBJ2-1,TRBV20-1,many
CASSLTLRAGEETQYF,TGTGCCAGCAGCTTAACGCTCCGGGCGGGGGAAGAGACCCAGTACTTC,TRBD2,TRBJ2-5,TRBV11-2,few
CASSLAGAGRNTGELFF,TGCGCCAGCAGCTTGGCCGGAGCGGGGAGGAACACCGGGGAGCTGTTTTTT,TRBD2,TRBJ2-2,TRBV5-1,many
CATSSGRDTQYF,TGTGCCACCTCTAGCGGGAGGGATACGCAGTATTTT,TRBD2,TRBJ2-3,TRBV2,few
CASSLGGLAGGISQYF,TGTGCCAGCAGTTTAGGAGGACTAGCGGGGGGGATCTCGCAGTATTTT,TRBD2,TRBJ2-3,TRBV28,NA
CASSLGRSYEQYF,TGCGCCAGCAGCTTGGGACGCTCCTACGAGCAGTACTTC,NA,TRBJ2-7,TRBV5-1,many
CASSPSFATQYF,TGTGCCAGCAGTCCGAGTTTTGCTACGCAGTATTTT,NA,TRBJ2-3,TRBV28,NA
CASSAPGLAGGEQYF,TGTGCCAGCAGCGCGCCCGGACTAGCGGGTGGCGAGCAGTACTTC,TRBD2,TRBJ2-7,TRBV7-9,few
CASSQVSGAGNEQFF,TGTGCCAGCAGCCAAGTAAGTGGTGCCGGCAATGAGCAGTTCTTC,NA,TRBJ2-1,TRBV3-1,few
CASSFYEETQYF,TGTGCCAGCAGCTTTTACGAAGAGACCCAGTACTTC,NA,TRBJ2-5,TRBV7-8,few
CSARGPVGGNEQFF,TGCAGTGCTAGAGGCCCGGTTGGGGGAAATGAGCAGTTCTTC,NA,TRBJ2-1,TRBV20-1,many
CASSHNWGSTEAFF,TGTGCCAGCAGCCACAACTGGGGTTCCACTGAAGCTTTCTTT,NA,TRBJ1-1,TRBV11-2,NA
CSARLSVSNTGELFF,TGCAGTGCTAGGTTAAGCGTATCGAACACCGGGGAGCTGTTTTTT,NA,TRBJ2-2,TRBV20-1,few
CASTETSADNEQFF,TGTGCCAGCACCGAGACTAGCGCTGACAATGAGCAGTTCTTC,TRBD2,TRBJ2-1,TRBV13,NA
CSATDPPWVATDTQYF,TGCAGTGCTACTGACCCCCCTTGGGTAGCCACAGATACGCAGTATTTT,NA,TRBJ2-3,TRBV20-1,few
CASSQNRVGEQYF,TGTGCCAGCAGCCAAAACAGGGTTGGCGAGCAGTACTTC,NA,TRBJ2-7,TRBV14,many
CASMPGGGTEAFF,TGTGCCAGCATGCCGGGGGGAGGAACTGAAGCTTTCTTT,NA,TRBJ1-1,TRBV27,few
CASSLGRLTGTEAFF,TGTGCCAGCAGCTTGGGGCGGCTAACGGGGACTGAAGCTTTCTTT,NA,TRBJ1-1,TRBV11-2,NA
CASRQVDRGPYEQYF,TGTGCCAGCCGTCAAGTGGACAGGGGGCCATACGAGCAGTACTTC,TRBD1,TRBJ2-7,TRBV28,many
CASSLGLAGSLRGDTQYF,TGTGCCAGCAGCTTAGGCCTAGCGGGCTCCCTTCGGGGGGATACGCAGTATTTT,TRBD2,TRBJ2-3,TRBV11-2,many
CASSLRPLRQYGYTF,TGTGCCAGCAGTTTAAGACCTCTGAGACAGTATGGCTACACCTTC,NA,TRBJ1-2,TRBV12-3/TRBV12-4,many
CASSPMGYNEQFF,TGTGCCAGCAGCCCTATGGGGTACAATGAGCAGTTCTTC,NA,TRBJ2-1,TRBV11-3,many
CASSHLREARVQPQHF,TGTGCCAGCAGTCACTTAAGGGAGGCTCGAGTTCAGCCCCAGCATTTT,NA,TRBJ1-5,TRBV28,few
CASSVLGGSSYEQYF,TGTGCCAGCAGTGTTCTAGGGGGGAGCTCCTACGAGCAGTACTTC,NA,TRBJ2-7,TRBV27,NA